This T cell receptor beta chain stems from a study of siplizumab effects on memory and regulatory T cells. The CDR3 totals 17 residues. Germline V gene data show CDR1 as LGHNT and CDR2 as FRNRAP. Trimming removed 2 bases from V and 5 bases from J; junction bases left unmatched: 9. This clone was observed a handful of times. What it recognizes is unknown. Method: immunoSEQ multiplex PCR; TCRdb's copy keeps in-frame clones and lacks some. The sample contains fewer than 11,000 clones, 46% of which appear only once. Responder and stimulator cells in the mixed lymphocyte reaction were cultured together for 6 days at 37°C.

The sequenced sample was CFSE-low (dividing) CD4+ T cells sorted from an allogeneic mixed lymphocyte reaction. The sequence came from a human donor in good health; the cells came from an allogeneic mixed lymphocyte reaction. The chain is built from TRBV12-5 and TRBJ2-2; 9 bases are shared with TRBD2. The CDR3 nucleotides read TGTGCTAGTGGTTTGCAACGTAGCGGGAGCGTAACCGGGGAGCTGTTTTTT. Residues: CASGLQRSGSVTGELFF.